A single sample is the source of the 32 T cell receptor beta chains below, sequenced in a study of tissue T cells after allogeneic stem cell transplantation. Data came from immunoSEQ multiplex PCR; TCRdb stores just in-frame clones and leaves some out. The table lists around 51,000 clones, approximately 73% of them singletons. The source material was sorted cells pooled from one or two spleens. Every receptor here comes from a pool of C57BL/6 mice in good health.

To note about this clone: This may come from a read error, since a much larger clone is one base off. The gene names here belong to mouse. The read terminates 1 residue before the CDR3 end, so the remaining end is supplied by the germline J gene. The sample holds other DNA sequences that translate to the same CDR3. The chain couples TRBV14 to TRBJ2-5; D is perhaps TRBD1 or TRBD2 (5 bases each). The CDR3 contains 13 residues. Germline CDR1 is SGHDT and CDR2 is FRDEAV. Between the trimmed V and J ends, which lost 5 bases and 0 bases, there was a span of 7 bases. The sequenced CDR3 bases are TGTGCCAGCAGCCGGGACAACCAAGACACCCAGTAC. This encodes CASSRDNQDTQY. The CDR3 reads in full as CASSRDNQDTQYF. The whole variable domain, filled in from reference TRBV14 and TRBJ2-5, reads EAGVTQSPRYAVLQEGQAVSFWCDPISGHDTLYWYQQPRDQGPQLLVYFRDEAVIDNSQLPSDRFSAVRPKGTNSTLKIQSAKQGDTATYLCASSRDNQDTQYFGPGTRLLVL.

This clone appeared a single time. Each gene name is a mouse one. The observed sequence ends 1 residue before the CDR3 terminus, with the missing tail filled in from the germline J gene. This chain links TRBV26 with TRBJ2-4; D gene unclear. In germline, CDR1 is KGHPV, CDR2 FQNQEV (reference sequence). V was clipped by 2 bases and J by 0 bases, with 9 bases between them. This CDR3 is 15 amino acids long. CDR3 residues: CASSLRGSSQNTLYF. CDR3 DNA (partial): TGTGCCAGCAGTCTGAGAGGCTCTAGTCAAAACACCTTGTAC.

With regard to this clone: Mouse germline and gene names are used. Read data end 1 residue before the CDR3 end; the end is taken from the germline J gene. The chain uses TRBV13-1 and TRBJ2-3, with 11 nucleotides matching TRBD1. Trimming took 3 bases from V and 4 from J; bases not matched to a gene: 1. CDR3 length equals 14 residues. CDR1 and CDR2 from the germline V gene are NSHNY and SYGAGN. The sequenced part of the CDR3 DNA is TGTGCCAGCAGTGGGGACAGGGGGACAGAAACGCTGTAT. Amino acid sequence: CASSGDRGTETLY. The entire CDR3 sequence reads CASSGDRGTETLYF.

This clone was counted a few times. The gene names here belong to mouse. The read ends 1 residue shy of where the CDR3 ends; the end is completed using the germline J gene. The chain is built from TRBV2 and TRBJ2-7; 8 nucleotides align to TRBD2. CDR3 length: 15 residues. V dropped 1 base and J dropped 0; count of bases not matched to a gene: 2. Germline V lookup: CDR1 LGHNA, CDR2 YSYQKL. The CDR3 is CASSQGTGLSYEQYF. The covered CDR3 bases are TGTGCCAGCAGCCAAGGGACTGGGCTCTCCTATGAACAGTAC.

This clone appeared a single time. All gene names here are mouse names. The CDR3 extends 1 residue past the end of the read, so its final part is completed from the germline J gene. The chain employs TRBV19 and TRBJ1-5, with a tentative D call TRBD1 (6 bases). The CDR3 contains 15 residues. Germline lookup yields CDR1 FNHDT and CDR2 SITEND (reference sequence). V was clipped by 6 bases and J by 0 bases, with 13 bases between them. The sequenced CDR3 bases are TGTGCCAGCACCTCGGGGACAAGTAACAACCAGGCTCCGCTT. This encodes CASTSGTSNNQAPL. The whole CDR3 reads CASTSGTSNNQAPLF.

About this clone: Genes here carry mouse names. The read gets to within 1 residue of the CDR3 end, and the germline J gene fills in the rest. The chain uses TRBV19 and TRBJ2-3; 8 bases fit TRBD2. The CDR3 is made up of 13 amino acids. The germline gives CDR1 FNHDT, CDR2 SITEND (reference sequence). V shed 2 bases, J shed 6 bases, and the junction held 2 bases outside the gene matches. The CDR3 protein is CASSILGGETLYF. The DNA read from the CDR3 is TGTGCCAGCAGTATTCTGGGGGGTGAAACGCTGTAT.

On this clone itself: The genes and germline here are from mouse. The CDR3 is cut off 1 residue early in the read; its end comes from the germline J gene. V is TRBV13-3 and J is TRBJ1-6; D gene ambiguous. TRBJ1-6 is an open reading frame whose function is uncertain. V was trimmed by 2 bases and J by 0 bases, leaving 9 bases between them. Germline CDR1 and CDR2: NNHDY and SYVADS. This CDR3 comprises 16 residues. Incomplete CDR3 DNA: TGTGCCAGCAGTGAGAAGACAAATTCCTATAATTCGCCCCTCTAC. It yields the protein CASSEKTNSYNSPLY. The whole CDR3 is CASSEKTNSYNSPLYF.

As for this clone: Gene names are mouse gene names. Read data end 1 residue before the CDR3 end; the end is taken from the germline J gene. The rearrangement uses TRBV20 and TRBJ2-3; 10 bases match TRBD2. Germline CDR1 GFQATS, CDR2 STVNSAI. With V trimmed by 8 bases and J by 2 bases, 4 bases remained unmatched. The CDR3 has 13 residues. The CDR3: CGSGLGVAETLYF. The covered CDR3 bases are TGTGGTTCCGGACTGGGGGTTGCAGAAACGCTGTAT.

To note about this clone: Gene names denote mouse genes. With the read ending 1 residue before the CDR3 end, the germline J gene is used to fill in that end. The V call is TRBV13-1, the J call TRBJ2-5; 11 nucleotides match TRBD2. Germline V gene sequence: CDR1 NSHNY, CDR2 SYGAGN. The V and J ends lost 0 bases and 7 bases, in that order; junction bases with no gene match: 7. This CDR3 is 16 amino acids long. CDR3: CASSDATGGAPNTQYF. The DNA read from the CDR3 is TGTGCCAGCAGTGATGCAACTGGGGGGGCGCCGAACACCCAGTAC.

As for this clone: All gene names here are mouse names. Read data end 1 residue before the CDR3 end; the end is taken from the germline J gene. The rearrangement uses TRBV13-1 and TRBJ2-5; 9 nucleotides agree with TRBD1. V shed 0 bases and J 6 bases; nucleotides not matched to a gene: 5. The CDR3 spans 15 residues. Germline CDR1 and CDR2: NSHNY and SYGAGN. The CDR3 reads CASSDEGQGGDTQYF. The DNA read from the CDR3 is TGTGCCAGCAGTGATGAGGGACAGGGAGGCGACACCCAGTAC.

This clone was detected only once. Gene names refer to mouse genes. From the germline J gene comes the end of the CDR3, since the read stops 1 residue before it. The gene calls are TRBV13-2 and TRBJ2-4, with 13 bases identical to TRBD2. The V gene end was trimmed by 1 base and the J gene end by 2 bases; junction bases not matched to a gene: 1. Germline CDR1 is NNHNN and CDR2 is SYGAGS (reference sequence). The CDR3 is made up of 16 amino acids. The part of the CDR3 DNA that was read is TGTGCCAGCGGTGATAGGACTGGGGGGGCTCAAAACACCTTGTAC. Its protein is CASGDRTGGAQNTLY. The complete CDR3 reads CASGDRTGGAQNTLYF.

As regards this clone: Gene names and germline refer to mouse. The CDR3 goes on 1 residue after the read ends, and that part is filled in from the germline J gene. The chain combines TRBV20 with TRBJ1-1, with a possible D match to TRBD1 (5 bases). This CDR3 has 13 amino acids. Germline V gene lookup returns CDR1 GFQATS and CDR2 STVNSAI. V lost 0 bases and J lost 0, with 5 bases in between. The sequenced CDR3 bases are TGTGGTGCTAGGGAGGGGGCAAACACAGAAGTCTTC. Translating gives CGAREGANTEVF. The entire CDR3 protein reads CGAREGANTEVFF.

Remarks on this clone: Genes and germline come from the mouse. The DNA ends 1 residue before the CDR3 does, and the rest of the CDR3 is filled in from the germline J gene. V usage is TRBV13-2 and J usage is TRBJ2-7; TRBD1 is a possible D gene (5 bases). This CDR3 region has 14 residues. Trimming stripped 5 bases from V and 0 bases from J, with 12 bases between. Germline V gene sequence: CDR1 NNHNN, CDR2 SYGAGS (reference sequence). CDR3 sequence: CASGQRGHSYEQYF. CDR3 bases read: TGTGCCAGCGGCCAAAGGGGTCACTCCTATGAACAGTAC.

This clone has only one observation. Gene names follow the mouse nomenclature. The covered CDR3 bases are TGCACCTGCAAAGACTGGGGGTCCTATGAACAGTAC. Translated: CTCKDWGSYEQY. The CDR3 in full is CTCKDWGSYEQYF. The chain links TRBV1 to TRBJ2-7; 9 bases map to TRBD2. The CDR3 is cut off 1 residue early in the read; its end comes from the germline J gene. The germline V gene encodes CDR1 NSQYPW and CDR2 LRSPGD (reference sequence). J was trimmed by 1 base and V by 7 bases; bases with no gene match: 2. This CDR3 spans 13 amino acids.

With regard to this clone: Mouse gene names apply. The read terminates 1 residue before the CDR3 end, so the remaining end is supplied by the germline J gene. The chain employs TRBV2 and TRBJ2-1, with TRBD2 matching over 9 bases. This CDR3 has 15 residues. J lost 1 base, V lost 4 bases, and 2 bases had no gene match. Per the germline V gene, CDR1 is LGHNA and CDR2 is YSYQKL. CDR3 loop: CASSLDWGNYAEQFF. The CDR3 bases that were read are TGTGCCAGCAGCCTCGACTGGGGGAACTATGCTGAGCAGTTC.

As to this clone: The genes and germline here are from mouse. The read halts 1 residue ahead of the CDR3 end, with the missing end drawn from the germline J gene. The V call is TRBV13-2, the J call TRBJ1-3; D is perhaps TRBD1 (6 bases). Trimming cost V 3 bases and J 0 bases, with 13 bases left between them. The germline gives CDR1 NNHNN, CDR2 SYGAGS (reference sequence). The CDR3 spans 16 residues. The CDR3 here is CASGGPGQHSGNTLYF. CDR3 bases read: TGTGCCAGCGGTGGACCGGGACAACATTCTGGAAATACGCTCTAT.

Comments on this clone: Mouse gene names apply. The read finishes 1 residue shy of the CDR3 end, and the germline J gene is used to complete it. V gene TRBV14 combines with J gene TRBJ2-7, with 9 bases fitting TRBD2. The germline gives CDR1 SGHDT, CDR2 FRDEAV. The CDR3 spans 15 residues. V dropped 0 bases and J dropped 6; count of bases not matched to a gene: 7. The covered CDR3 bases are TGTGCCAGCAGTTTCTCCCCTGGGGGGGGCTTTGAACAGTAC. Translating gives CASSFSPGGGFEQY. In full, the CDR3 is CASSFSPGGGFEQYF.

As to this clone: Mouse gene names apply. The CDR3 sequence is CASSLPRANSDYTF. CDR3 DNA (partial): TGTGCCAGCTCTCTCCCGAGGGCAAACTCCGACTACACC. The rearrangement joins TRBV12-1 to TRBJ1-2, with D unclear. Coverage ceases 1 residue before the CDR3 finishes, and the germline J gene fills in the end. CDR1 is SGHSN and CDR2 is HYEKVE in the germline V gene. The CDR3 totals 14 residues. Trimming removed 0 bases at V and 0 bases at J, with 7 bases between.

About this clone itself: Gene names refer to mouse genes. The sequenced fragment ends 1 residue before the CDR3 boundary, so the rest is inferred from the germline J gene. This chain connects TRBV14 to TRBJ1-2; D not certain. V was pared by 2 bases and J by 3 bases, with 11 bases between. Germline lookup yields CDR1 SGHDT and CDR2 FRDEAV. The CDR3 extends over 14 amino acids. This CDR3 reads CASSFGERDSDYTF. CDR3 bases read: TGTGCCAGCAGTTTTGGGGAGAGGGACTCCGACTACACC. Complete variable domain (other parts from reference TRBV14 and TRBJ1-2): EAGVTQSPRYAVLQEGQAVSFWCDPISGHDTLYWYQQPRDQGPQLLVYFRDEAVIDNSQLPSDRFSAVRPKGTNSTLKIQSAKQGDTATYLCASSFGERDSDYTFGSGTRLLVI.

Regarding this clone: Germline and genes: mouse. The read stops 1 residue short of the end of the CDR3; the missing end is completed from the germline J gene. J is TRBJ1-3 and V is TRBV13-2; D is undetermined. Germline V gene data show CDR1 as NNHNN and CDR2 as SYGAGS (reference sequence). There are 14 residues in the CDR3. Trimming took off 6 bases at V and 0 bases at J, with 10 bases between the two ends. The CDR3 is CASAPTNSGNTLYF. The CDR3 bases that were read are TGTGCCAGCGCCCCGACTAATTCTGGAAATACGCTCTAT.

This clone occurred a few times. Gene names are the mouse ones. The missing CDR3 end, 1 residue past where the read stops, is filled in from the germline J gene. The chain couples TRBV19 to TRBJ2-7, with 12 bases lining up with TRBD2. The J segment lost 7 bases and the V segment lost 5 bases, leaving 7 bases of the junction unmatched. This CDR3 spans 14 amino acids. Germline V gene data show CDR1 as FNHDT and CDR2 as SITEND (reference sequence). The sequenced CDR3 bases are TGTGCCAGCAGCCTCCGGGACTGGGGGGAAGAACAGTAC. Amino acid sequence: CASSLRDWGEEQY. The CDR3 as a whole reads CASSLRDWGEEQYF.

As for this clone: Each gene name is a mouse one. Coverage ceases 1 residue before the CDR3 finishes, and the germline J gene fills in the end. This chain joins TRBV31 and TRBJ2-3; D may be TRBD2 (5 bases). The CDR3 contains 15 residues. Germline values: CDR1 GKSSPN, CDR2 SITVG. Trimming removed 0 bases at V and 0 bases at J, with 10 bases between. The CDR3 sequence is CAWSLVGSSAETLYF. The CDR3 bases that were read are TGTGCCTGGAGTCTAGTGGGGTCTAGTGCAGAAACGCTGTAT.

This clone was seen more than once but under ten times. Gene names denote mouse genes. The read halts 1 residue ahead of the CDR3 end, with the missing end drawn from the germline J gene. The sample carries other DNA sequences with the same CDR3. This rearrangement joins TRBV13-3 to TRBJ2-7; 10 bases line up with TRBD2. The germline CDR1 and CDR2 sequences are NNHDY and SYVADS. V shed 8 bases and J 4 bases; nucleotides not matched to a gene: 3. This CDR3 is 12 amino acids long. The covered CDR3 bases are TGTGCCAGTCGGACTGGGGGATATGAACAGTAC. It specifies CASRTGGYEQY. The CDR3 as a whole reads CASRTGGYEQYF.

Concerning this clone: Each gene name is a mouse one. The read is 1 residue too short to cover the CDR3 end, so that end is filled in from the germline J gene. The V gene is TRBV31, the J gene TRBJ2-4; D may be TRBD1 or TRBD2 (5 bases each). Trimming pared 3 bases from V and 0 bases from J, leaving 13 bases between. Germline V gene data show CDR1 as GKSSPN and CDR2 as SITVG. This CDR3 has 15 amino acids. CDR3 DNA, as far as it was read: TGTGCCTGGAGCCCTGGGACCGCTAGTCAAAACACCTTGTAC. Translation: CAWSPGTASQNTLY. The whole CDR3 region reads CAWSPGTASQNTLYF.

A remark on this clone: Here the gene names and germline are mouse. The CDR3 goes on 1 residue after the read ends, and that part is filled in from the germline J gene. This chain uses TRBV15 with TRBJ1-1; 8 bases are shared with TRBD1. The V segment lost 5 bases and the J segment 2 bases; nucleotides outside the gene matches: 1. The CDR3 totals 13 residues. The germline V gene encodes CDR1 SGHND and CDR2 FRSKSL. CDR3 in amino acids: CASSPGGNTEVFF. The sequenced CDR3 bases are TGTGCCAGCAGTCCAGGGGGCAACACAGAAGTCTTC.

Note on this clone: Mouse gene names and germline throughout. Read data end 1 residue before the CDR3 end; the end is taken from the germline J gene. The chain is built from TRBV2 and TRBJ1-1; TRBD1 aligns across 8 bases. Germline CDR1 is LGHNA and CDR2 is YSYQKL. The CDR3 consists of 14 residues. With V trimmed by 3 bases and J by 6 bases, 6 bases remained unmatched. The CDR3 bases that were read are TGTGCCAGCAGCCAGACAGGGGAAGGCCCAGAAGTCTTC. Its translation is CASSQTGEGPEVF. The entire CDR3 protein reads CASSQTGEGPEVFF. Complete variable domain (other parts from reference TRBV2 and TRBJ1-1): DPKIIQKPKYLVAVTGSEKILICEQYLGHNAMYWYRQSAKKPLEFMFSYSYQKLMDNQTASSRFQPQSSKKNHLDLQITALKPDDSATYFCASSQTGEGPEVFFGKGTRLTVV.

With regard to this clone: Genes and germline come from the mouse. Here the CDR3 reads CASSLEGDSGNTLYF. The sequenced CDR3 bases are TGTGCAAGCAGCTTAGAGGGGGATTCTGGAAATACGCTCTAT. V is TRBV16 and J is TRBJ1-3; possible D gene TRBD1, 5 bases. Sequencing ends 1 residue short of the CDR3 end; the germline J gene provides the rest. Trimming shortened V by 0 bases and J by 0 bases, and 6 bases separated the two germline ends. CDR3 length: 15 residues. Germline lookup yields CDR1 SGHSA and CDR2 FRNQAP. The full variable domain, rest sourced from reference TRBV16 and TRBJ1-3, is NAGVIQTPRHKVTGKGQEATLWCEPISGHSAVFWYRQTIVQGLEFLTYFRNQAPIDDSGMPKERFSAQMPNQSHSTLKIQSTQPQDSAVYLCASSLEGDSGNTLYFGEGSRLIVV.

Points on this clone: Gene labels here are mouse ones. The read falls 1 residue short of the CDR3 end, and the missing part is taken from the germline J gene. Additional DNA sequences in this sample encode the identical CDR3. V and J are TRBV26 and TRBJ1-2; D unclear. Germline CDR1 reads KGHPV; CDR2 reads FQNQEV (reference sequence). V lost 3 bases to trimming and J lost 0 bases, with 8 bases between them. CDR3 length: 14 amino acids. Partial CDR3 DNA: TGTGCCAGCAGTCTCGGAACAACAAACTCCGACTACACC. As protein: CASSLGTTNSDYT. The whole CDR3 sequence is CASSLGTTNSDYTF.

This clone was observed a few times. The listed genes are named as in mouse. The CDR3 goes on 1 residue after the read ends, and that part is filled in from the germline J gene. The chain joins TRBV13-3 to TRBJ1-3; D gene ambiguous. V was pared by 0 bases and J by 0 bases, with 4 bases between. The germline gives CDR1 NNHDY, CDR2 SYVADS. The CDR3 is 14 residues long. The CDR3 loop is CASSDVSSGNTLYF. CDR3 DNA (partial): TGTGCCAGCAGTGATGTCAGTTCTGGAAATACGCTCTAT. Filled out from reference TRBV13-3 and TRBJ1-3, the complete variable domain reads EAAVTQSPRSKVAVTGGKVTLSCHQTNNHDYMYWYRQDTGHGLRLIHYSYVADSTEKGDIPDGYKASRPSQENFSLILELASLSQTAVYFCASSDVSSGNTLYFGEGSRLIVV.

Points on this clone: Gene and germline names: mouse. The read stops 1 residue short of the end of the CDR3; the missing end is completed from the germline J gene. This chain uses TRBV31 with TRBJ1-1; D is perhaps TRBD1 (5 bases). Trimming cost V 1 base and J 7 bases, with 7 bases left between them. CDR3 length: 11 residues. Germline lookup yields CDR1 GKSSPN and CDR2 SITVG. The CDR3 DNA, read in part, is TGTGCCTGGAGTCATGACAGAGAAGTCTTC. Its translation is CAWSHDREVF. The whole CDR3 is CAWSHDREVFF.

Turning to this clone: Mouse gene names and germline throughout. The read finishes 1 residue shy of the CDR3 end, and the germline J gene is used to complete it. This chain joins TRBV13-3 and TRBJ2-5, with TRBD1 identical over 9 bases. The ends lost 4 bases at V and 2 bases at J; junction bases unmatched: 5. The V gene's germline CDR1 is NNHDY and CDR2 SYVADS. The CDR3 length is 15 residues. This CDR3 reads CASSYRGRFQDTQYF. The sequenced part of the CDR3 DNA is TGTGCCAGCAGTTACAGGGGGCGCTTCCAAGACACCCAGTAC.

Details on this clone: Mouse gene names apply. The CDR3 end lies 1 residue beyond the end of the read and is filled in from the germline J gene. This chain links TRBV14 with TRBJ2-4, with unresolved D. Looked up from germline, CDR1 is SGHDT and CDR2 is FRDEAV. V gave up 5 bases and J gave up 0 bases, with 10 bases separating them. This CDR3 spans 14 amino acids. This chain's CDR3 is CASSLRGSQNTLYF. CDR3 bases read: TGTGCCAGCAGCCTCCGGGGTAGTCAAAACACCTTGTAC.